The 31 T cell receptor beta chains given below trace back to one sample, sequenced in a study of T cell responses to AZD1222 COVID-19 vaccine. Generated by immunoSEQ multiplex PCR, the TCRdb table keeps only in-frame clones and is missing some. The sample records 85,000 to 110,000 clones, 91% being singletons. Material: peripheral blood, obtained on day 0 of AZD1222 vaccination. Receptor source: an adult in good health.

The chain links TRBV27 to TRBJ1-1; D might be TRBD1 (5 bases). V dropped 6 bases and J dropped 6 bases, with 14 bases sitting between them. Germline V gene sequence: CDR1 MNHEY, CDR2 SMNVEV (reference sequence). CDR3 length equals 13 residues. DNA for the CDR3: TGTGCCAGCAGACCCCCTTGGGGGGCTGAAGCTTTCTTT. It specifies CASRPPWGAEAFF.

The chain combines TRBV7-2 with TRBJ1-5, with 8 bases identical to TRBD1. The V and J ends lost 3 bases and 4 bases, in that order; junction bases with no gene match: 8. The CDR3 spans 16 residues. Germline-derived CDR1 and CDR2 are SGHTA and FQGNSA. The CDR3 loop reads CASSFGQGLGNQPQHF. The CDR3 DNA follows: TGTGCCAGCAGCTTTGGACAGGGACTTGGTAATCAGCCCCAGCATTTT.

This clone was observed a few times. J is TRBJ1-2 and V is TRBV5-6, with 11 bases fitting TRBD1. V was clipped by 2 bases and J by 4 bases; unmatched bases: 7. There are 16 residues in the CDR3. Germline CDR1 SGHDT, CDR2 YYEEEE. The CDR3 DNA reads as TGTGCCAGCAGCTTAGGGACAGGGGGATCGGGCTATGGCTACACCTTC. Protein: CASSLGTGGSGYGYTF. The entire variable domain, with the rest obtained from reference TRBV5-6 and TRBJ1-2, is as follows: DAGVTQSPTHLIKTRGQQVTLRCSPKSGHDTVSWYQQALGQGPQFIFQYYEEEERQRGNFPDRFSGHQFPNYSSELNVNALLLGDSALYLCASSLGTGGSGYGYTFGSGTRLTVV.

This clone was seen only a few times. The J gene is TRBJ2-5, the V gene TRBV11-3, with a possible D match to TRBD1 (6 bases). CDR1 and CDR2 from the germline V gene are SGHNT and YENEEA. The CDR3 length is 16 residues. Trimming left V 5 bases short and J 5 bases short, with 21 bases between. CDR3 region: CASSLGGAGDGETQYF. The CDR3, as DNA: TGTGCCAGCAGCCTAGGGGGTGCCGGGGACGGGGAGACCCAGTACTTC. The full variable domain, rest sourced from reference TRBV11-3 and TRBJ2-5, is EAGVVQSPRYKIIEKKQPVAFWCNPISGHNTLYWYLQNLGQGPELLIRYENEEAVDDSQLPKDRFSAERLKGVDSTLKIQPAELGDSAVYLCASSLGGAGDGETQYFGPGTRLLVL.

The chain joins TRBV27 to TRBJ2-7; possibly TRBD1 for D (6 bases). V was pared by 8 bases and J by 5 bases, with 7 bases between. CDR1 and CDR2 from the germline V gene are MNHEY and SMNVEV (reference sequence). The CDR3 contains 10 residues. CDR3 sequence reads: CASGGHEQYF. DNA of the CDR3: TGTGCCAGCGGGGGCCACGAGCAGTACTTC.

This chain joins TRBV10-3 and TRBJ1-1, with D possibly matching TRBD1 (6 bases). The CDR3 extends over 16 amino acids. CDR1 is ENHRY and CDR2 is SYGVKD in the germline V gene. With 0 bases removed from V and 1 base from J, the gap between germline ends came to 12 bases. This CDR3 is CAISESGRTANTEAFF. As DNA, the CDR3 is TGTGCCATCAGTGAGTCAGGTAGGACAGCGAACACTGAAGCTTTCTTT.

The gene calls are TRBV27 and TRBJ1-1; no definite D call. Trimming pared 2 bases from V and 5 bases from J, leaving 9 bases between. CDR1 MNHEY and CDR2 SMNVEV come from the germline V gene (reference sequence). The CDR3 loop spans 13 amino acids. The CDR3: CASSLRPSTEAFF. Written as DNA, the CDR3 is TGTGCCAGCAGTTTACGCCCGTCGACTGAAGCTTTCTTT.

The chain carries TRBV14 and TRBJ2-7; D unresolved. The germline V and J ends were trimmed by 0 bases and 3 bases, with 6 bases remaining between them. In germline, CDR1 is SGHDN, CDR2 FVKESK. The CDR3 length is 13 residues. CDR3 nucleotides: TGTGCCAGCAGCCAAGAAATGTTCTACGAGCAGTACTTC. This sequence encodes CASSQEMFYEQYF.

About this clone itself: Other DNA sequences in the same sample also yield this CDR3. The rearrangement uses TRBV7-9 and TRBJ1-1; D remains ambiguous. The V gene lost 5 bases and the J gene lost 1 base, with 8 bases spanning the gap. The V gene's germline CDR1 is SEHNR and CDR2 FQNEAQ (reference sequence). The CDR3 has 13 amino acids. The chain's CDR3 is CASSPRRNTEAFF. The DNA of the CDR3 is TGTGCCAGCAGCCCAAGGAGGAACACTGAAGCTTTCTTT.

This clone occurred a few times. The chain couples TRBV6-2 or TRBV6-3 to TRBJ1-1; 10 positions match TRBD1. The J segment lost 7 bases and the V segment lost 5 bases, leaving 19 bases of the junction unmatched. The CDR3 length is 18 residues. The germline gives CDR1 MNHEY, CDR2 SVGEGT. The CDR3 protein is CASSRPNRDRGLILEAFF. As DNA, the CDR3 is TGTGCCAGCAGTAGACCGAACCGGGACAGGGGACTAATACTTGAAGCTTTCTTT.

The genes are TRBV6-5 and TRBJ2-5; 8 nucleotides align to TRBD2. The ends lost 0 bases at V and 5 bases at J; junction bases unmatched: 8. This CDR3 has 16 residues. The germline CDR1 and CDR2 sequences are MNHEY and SVGAGI. The CDR3 region has the DNA TGTGCCAGCAGTTACTCGGTCGGGAGGGCCACGGAGACCCAGTACTTC. Translated, it gives CASSYSVGRATETQYF.

The genes are TRBV29-1 and TRBJ1-1; D uncertain. Trimming pared 4 bases from V and 2 bases from J, leaving 8 bases between. Germline CDR1 reads SQVTM; CDR2 reads ANQGSEA. The CDR3 is made up of 12 amino acids. CDR3 sequence: CSVGVTNTEAFF. Here the CDR3 DNA reads TGCAGCGTTGGGGTAACCAACACTGAAGCTTTCTTT.

CDR3 sequence: CASSIGGRQFF. The CDR3 DNA is TGTGCCAGTAGTATAGGAGGGAGGCAGTTCTTC. The chain uses TRBV19 and TRBJ2-1; tentative D call: TRBD2 (5 bases). The CDR3 extends over 11 amino acids. Per the germline V gene, CDR1 is LNHDA and CDR2 is SQIVND (reference sequence). With 1 base removed from V and 12 bases from J, the gap between germline ends came to 7 bases.

V usage is TRBV29-1 and J usage is TRBJ2-7; 9 nucleotides align to TRBD1. Germline CDR1 SQVTM, CDR2 ANQGSEA. V lost 3 bases and J lost 6; bases outside the gene matches: 9. This CDR3 contains 14 residues. DNA of the CDR3: TGCAGCGTTGAGGAGCGGACAGGGGCACGCGAGCAGTACTTC. Amino acids: CSVEERTGAREQYF.

This chain links TRBV6-4 with TRBJ2-3, with 9 nucleotides matching TRBD2. Trimming removed 4 bases from V and 4 bases from J; junction bases left unmatched: 3. Germline CDR1 MRHNA, CDR2 SNTAGT. The CDR3 has 14 amino acids. The CDR3 is CASSGAGGPDTQYF. The CDR3 DNA reads as TGTGCCAGCAGTGGGGCGGGAGGGCCAGATACGCAGTATTTT.

The chain has TRBV18 and TRBJ2-7; 11 bases are shared with TRBD2. Germline CDR1 reads KGHSH; CDR2 reads LQKENI. This CDR3 is built from 15 residues. Losses at the gene ends were 4 bases for V and 5 bases for J; bases not matched to a gene: 7. CDR3 DNA: TGTGCCAGCTCACGACCACTAGCGGGAGCCCACGAGCAGTACTTC. Translated, it gives CASSRPLAGAHEQYF.

The rearrangement joins TRBV3-1 (or the pseudogene TRBV3-2) to TRBJ2-3; D not certain. This CDR3 has 14 residues. Trimming left V 6 bases short and J 3 bases short, with 13 bases between. Per germline, CDR1 LGHDT and CDR2 YNNKEL (reference sequence). The CDR3 reads CASRSKGKTDTQYF. The CDR3 bases are TGTGCCAGCAGGAGTAAGGGAAAGACAGATACGCAGTATTTT.

The chain has TRBV6-2 or TRBV6-3 and TRBJ2-2; D is unresolved. This CDR3 region has 15 residues. Trimming took off 3 bases at V and 1 base at J, with 9 bases between the two ends. The germline V gene encodes CDR1 MNHEY and CDR2 SVGEGT. The CDR3, as DNA: TGTGCCAGCAGTTATTTGTCGGGGAACACCGGGGAGCTGTTTTTT. Translation: CASSYLSGNTGELFF.

The V call is TRBV9, the J call TRBJ2-1; 14 bases align to TRBD2. This CDR3 has 20 amino acids. After removal of 0 bases from V and 1 base from J, the junction contained 9 bases not matched to a gene. Germline lookup yields CDR1 SGDLS and CDR2 YYNGEE. CDR3 sequence: CASSVAQGLAGGRSYNEQFF. CDR3 bases: TGTGCCAGCAGCGTAGCTCAAGGACTAGCGGGAGGTAGGTCCTACAATGAGCAGTTCTTC.

The V call is TRBV5-4, the J call TRBJ1-2, with 7 bases fitting TRBD1. The CDR3 has 15 residues. J gave up 4 bases and V 1 base, and 7 bases lay outside the gene matches. CDR1 is SGHNT, CDR2 YYREEE, per germline (reference sequence). CDR3 nucleotides: TGTGCCAGCAGCTTGTGGCAGGGGGGGATCTATGGCTACACCTTC. This encodes CASSLWQGGIYGYTF.

The chain uses TRBV24-1 and TRBJ1-1; D is uncertain. V lost 3 bases and J lost 7, with 8 bases in between. CDR1 and CDR2 from the germline V gene are KGHDR and SFDVKD. This CDR3 has 12 amino acids. CDR3 DNA: TGTGCCACCAGTGATAGTCAAGGTGAAGCTTTCTTT. Translating gives CATSDSQGEAFF.

The rearrangement joins TRBV19 to TRBJ2-7; TRBD2 matches at 10 bases. Losses at the gene ends were 3 bases for V and 4 bases for J; bases not matched to a gene: 6. The CDR3 sequence is 15 residues long. Per the germline V gene, CDR1 is LNHDA and CDR2 is SQIVND (reference sequence). The CDR3 is CASSISGLADYEQYF. Here the CDR3 DNA reads TGTGCCAGTAGTATCTCCGGACTAGCGGATTACGAGCAGTACTTC. The full variable domain, rest sourced from reference TRBV19 and TRBJ2-7, is DGGITQSPKYLFRKEGQNVTLSCEQNLNHDAMYWYRQDPGQGLRLIYYSQIVNDFQKGDIAEGYSVSREKKESFPLTVTSAQKNPTAFYLCASSISGLADYEQYFGPGTRLTVT.

The chain employs TRBV7-2 and TRBJ2-7; D remains unclear. This CDR3 has 13 residues. Trimming stripped 1 base from V and 3 bases from J, with 7 bases between. CDR1 is SGHTA and CDR2 is FQGNSA in the germline V gene. CDR3 sequence: CASSLVGNYEQYF. Written as DNA, the CDR3 is TGTGCCAGCAGCTTAGTGGGGAACTACGAGCAGTACTTC.

The rearrangement links TRBV4-2 to TRBJ2-7, with D perhaps matching TRBD1 or TRBD2 (7 bases each). There are 16 residues in the CDR3. Deletions cut 4 bases from V and 5 bases from J, with 21 bases between. Germline-derived CDR1 and CDR2 are LGHNA and YNFKEQ. CDR3 loop: CASSLGGAGGVDEQYF. The CDR3 DNA reads TGTGCCAGCAGCCTGGGGGGGGCAGGGGGTGTCGACGAGCAGTACTTC.

The V and J genes are TRBV2 and TRBJ2-2; D is unclear. The CDR3 sequence is 15 residues long. The germline CDR1 and CDR2 sequences are SNHLY and FYNNEI. Trimming removed 4 bases from V and 0 bases from J, with 9 bases in between. CDR3 in amino acids: CASSATVANTGELFF. In DNA, the CDR3 is TGTGCCAGCAGTGCCACGGTAGCGAACACCGGGGAGCTGTTTTTT.

The chain couples TRBV18 to TRBJ2-7, with D unresolved. CDR3 length: 14 amino acids. Trimming left V 2 bases short and J 2 bases short, with 10 bases between. Per the germline V gene, CDR1 is KGHSH and CDR2 is LQKENI. The DNA of the CDR3 is TGTGCCAGCTCACCATTTGGGATAACCTACGAGCAGTACTTC. Residues: CASSPFGITYEQYF. Looking up the rest from reference TRBV18 and TRBJ2-7 gives the full variable domain: NAGVMQNPRHLVRRRGQEARLRCSPMKGHSHVYWYRQLPEEGLKFMVYLQKENIIDESGMPKERFSAEFPKEGPSILRIQQVVRGDSAAYFCASSPFGITYEQYFGPGTRLTVT.

In DNA form, the CDR3 reads TGTGCCAGCAGTTTGGGGAACTCCTACGAGCAGTACTTC. Translated, it gives CASSLGNSYEQYF. The J gene is TRBJ2-7, the V gene TRBV27; D is uncertain. The germline CDR1 and CDR2 sequences are MNHEY and SMNVEV (reference sequence). This CDR3 spans 13 amino acids. Trimming pared 3 bases from V and 0 bases from J, leaving 6 bases between.

The rearrangement links TRBV2 to TRBJ2-7; 8 bases align to TRBD2. Germline-derived CDR1 and CDR2 are SNHLY and FYNNEI. Trimming took 5 bases from V and 6 from J; bases not matched to a gene: 12. The CDR3 is made up of 15 amino acids. CDR3 in DNA: TGTGCCAGCAGTACGTACAGGGACGGGGGGGGCGAGCAGTACTTC. Amino acids: CASSTYRDGGGEQYF.

V usage is TRBV12-3 or TRBV12-4 and J usage is TRBJ2-2; D not certain. The CDR3 loop spans 13 amino acids. V lost 3 bases and J lost 3, with 5 bases in between. The CDR3 DNA sequence: TGTGCCAGCAGTTTCGGGTACACCGGGGAGCTGTTTTTT. This codes for CASSFGYTGELFF.

This clone appeared a single time. The chain carries TRBV4-2 and TRBJ2-1; TRBD2 agrees at 9 bases. V gave up 0 bases and J gave up 3 bases; unmatched junction bases: 12. This CDR3 comprises 19 residues. CDR1 and CDR2 (germline): LGHNA, YNFKEQ. For the CDR3, the DNA is TGTGCCAGCAGCCAAGATTGGGTCCGAGCGGGAGGCCGCTACAATGAGCAGTTCTTC. The encoded protein is CASSQDWVRAGGRYNEQFF.

The CDR3 region is CASSYSIGYEQYF. CDR3 bases: TGTGCCAGCAGTTACTCGATCGGGTACGAGCAGTACTTC. The V call is TRBV6-6, the J call TRBJ2-7, with D unclear. V lost 0 bases to trimming and J lost 4 bases, with 7 bases between them. Germline V lookup: CDR1 MNHNY, CDR2 SVGAGI (reference sequence). The CDR3 runs 13 residues.